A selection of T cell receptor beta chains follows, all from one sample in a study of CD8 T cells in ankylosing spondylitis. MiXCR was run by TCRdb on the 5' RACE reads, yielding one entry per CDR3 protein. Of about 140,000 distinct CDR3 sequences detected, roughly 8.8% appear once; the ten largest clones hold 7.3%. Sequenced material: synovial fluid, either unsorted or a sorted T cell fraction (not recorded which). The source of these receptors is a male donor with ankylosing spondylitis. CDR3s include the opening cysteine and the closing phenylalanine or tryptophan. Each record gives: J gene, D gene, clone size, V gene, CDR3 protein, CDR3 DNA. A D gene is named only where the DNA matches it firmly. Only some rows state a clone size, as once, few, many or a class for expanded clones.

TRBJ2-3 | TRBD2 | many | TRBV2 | CASDGTSGQTDTQYF | TGTGCCAGCGATGGGACTAGCGGTCAAACAGATACGCAGTATTTT
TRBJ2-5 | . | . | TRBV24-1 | CATSDWIPGPENQETQYF | TGTGCCACCAGTGATTGGATACCGGGCCCAGAGAACCAAGAGACCCAGTACTTC
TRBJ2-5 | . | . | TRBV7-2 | CASSSRGGLYQETQYF | TGTGCCAGCAGCTCCCGCGGGGGCCTCTACCAAGAGACCCAGTACTTC
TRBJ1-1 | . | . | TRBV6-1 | CASSESQMYAFF | TGTGCCAGCAGTGAAAGCCAAATGTATGCTTTCTTT
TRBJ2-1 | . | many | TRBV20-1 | CSARGDSYNEQFF | TGCAGTGCTAGGGGGGACTCCTACAATGAGCAGTTCTTC
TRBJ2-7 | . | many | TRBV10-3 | CAISVGGSAYEQYF | TGTGCCATCAGTGTAGGGGGAAGCGCATACGAGCAGTACTTC
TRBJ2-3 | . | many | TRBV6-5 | CASSYSIGGADTQYF | TGTGCCAGCAGTTACTCGATCGGTGGGGCAGATACGCAGTATTTT
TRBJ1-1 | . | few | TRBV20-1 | CSASPSGGRAEAFF | TGCAGTGCTAGTCCAAGCGGGGGCCGGGCTGAAGCTTTCTTT
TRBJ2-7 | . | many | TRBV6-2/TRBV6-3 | CASSYKGYEQYF | TGTGCCAGCAGTTATAAGGGATACGAGCAGTACTTC
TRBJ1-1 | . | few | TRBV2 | CASTIGLNTEAFF | TGTGCCAGCACCATCGGCCTGAACACTGAAGCTTTCTTT
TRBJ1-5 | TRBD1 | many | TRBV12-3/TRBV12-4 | CASSKGQGARGQPQHF | TGTGCCAGCAGTAAGGGACAGGGGGCCCGGGGTCAGCCCCAGCATTTT
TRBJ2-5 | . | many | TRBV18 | CASSLLREETQYF | TGTGCCAGCTCACTGCTCCGGGAAGAGACCCAGTACTTC
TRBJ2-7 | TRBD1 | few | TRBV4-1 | CASSQVDREVNEQYF | TGCGCCAGCAGCCAAGTAGACAGGGAAGTCAACGAGCAGTACTTC
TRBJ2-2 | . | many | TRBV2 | CASRGVQSTGELFF | TGTGCCAGCAGGGGGGTACAGTCCACCGGGGAGCTGTTTTTT
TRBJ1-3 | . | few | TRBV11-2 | CASSLVGNTIYF | TGTGCCAGCAGCTTAGTTGGAAACACCATATATTTT
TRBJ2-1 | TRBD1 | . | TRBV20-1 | CSADRGRGEQFF | TGCAGTGCTGACAGGGGGCGAGGTGAGCAGTTCTTC
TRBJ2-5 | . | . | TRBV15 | CATSRDKGDGEETQYF | TGTGCCACCAGCAGAGATAAGGGTGATGGGGAAGAGACCCAGTACTTC
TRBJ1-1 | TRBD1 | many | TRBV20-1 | CSAGQGLAEAFF | TGCAGTGCTGGACAGGGTTTGGCTGAAGCTTTCTTT
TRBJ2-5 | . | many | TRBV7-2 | CASSRDTSWGTQYF | TGTGCCAGCAGCCGGGATACCTCATGGGGGACCCAGTACTTC
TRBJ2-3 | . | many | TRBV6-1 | CASSQEFWDTDTQYF | TGTGCCAGCAGTCAGGAGTTTTGGGACACAGATACGCAGTATTTT